This TCR beta chain was sequenced for a study of lung T cells in sarcoidosis with Löfgren's syndrome. General observations from the study: These T cells possibly recognize a putative, unidentified sarcoidosis-associated antigen. TRAV12-1 and TRBV2 were reportedly most expanded in Löfgren's patients. In alpha-beta pairs, TRAV12-1 favored TRBV2, and their CDR3s were homologous.

This clonotype is labeled large. Its specificity is unknown. In TCRdb, the reads were re-called with MiXCR into one record per CDR3 protein. Here the sample spans about 3,700 distinct CDR3 sequences, around 20% being singletons. This CDR3 comprises 12 residues. Germline V gene sequence: CDR1 DFQATT, CDR2 SNEGSKA (reference sequence). V lost 0 bases and J lost 10, with 12 bases in between. The chain recombines TRBV20-1 with TRBJ1-1; D gene unclear. The sequence was collected from a human donor with sarcoidosis (Löfgren's syndrome or another form), or a control subject (not recorded which). The source material was CD4+ T cells from bronchoalveolar lavage. The CDR3: CSARDSIRGAFF. DNA of the CDR3: TGCAGTGCTAGAGATTCGATTAGAGGAGCTTTCTTT.